This T cell receptor (beta chain) is from a study of T-cell memory formation after mild COVID-19 (dated by TCRdb to about 2021). About the investigation overall: TCR sequence clusters from the two donors were largely donor specific. Longitudinal TCRalpha and TCRbeta repertoire sequencing tracked T-cell clones expanding and contracting after mild COVID-19 in two donors. Two young, previously healthy adult volunteers, one female and one male, were included in the cohort.

The full study reports these points: The second-wave clones that peaked on day 37 were not confirmed to be SARS-CoV-2 specific. Clones that contracted from day 15 to 85 showed balanced CD4/CD8 phenotypes, whereas a second wave of clones that expanded from day 15 to 37 leaned towards CD4+. Contracting CD4+ clones appeared mostly in the CM and EM memory subsets, whereas CD8+ clones were enriched in EMRA. Only a couple of mild cases were covered by the study, and larger cohorts that include severe cases with pre-infection samples were considered necessary. Some responding clones were detected in pre-infection memory, which suggested that pre-existing cross-reactive memory T cells had joined the SARS-CoV-2 response.

Ficoll-Paque density gradient centrifugation was the method used to isolate PBMCs. Sequencing used an Illumina NovaSeq 6000. Using 5'RACE with constant-segment primers, TCRalpha and TCRbeta cDNA libraries were constructed, with sample barcodes and unique molecular identifiers added in the process. Trizol reagent was used to extract RNA from every sample. Library amplification was performed in two PCR steps, and a second sample barcode and Illumina TruSeq adapters were introduced in the second step. Sequencing of libraries was performed on an Illumina NovaSeq with 2 x 150 bp paired-end reads. As for how the authors treated the data: Reads were demultiplexed and collapsed into UMI-guided consensus sequences with migec v1.2.7. Using mixcr v2.1.11, the UMI consensuses were aligned to TRA and TRB V and J templates and assembled into clonotypes. A clonotype was counted as expanded or contracted only when both edgeR and NoisET called the clonotype significant, with the noise models trained on biological replicates. For edgeR calls, the cutoffs were a false discovery rate-adjusted p below 0.01 and a log2 fold-change threshold of 1. As an exploratory analysis of dynamics, max-normalized trajectories of the 1000 most abundant clonotypes were examined by PCA with hierarchical clustering. Each responding clone was given a CD4 or CD8 phenotype based on the CD4+ and CD8+ repertoires, which had been sequenced separately. Starting from the raw public reads, TCRdb applied fastp trimming at Q25, assembled clones with MiXCR and retained in-frame beta chains. Every distinct CDR3 protein forms one entry, paired with its most common genes and DNA. The V and J calls were not made by the authors but by TCRdb's processing. The table for this sample lists roughly 620,000 distinct CDR3 sequences; more than 15% of them were counted only once. Approximately 12% of the sample is taken by the ten largest.

Concerning this clonotype itself: Its antigen remains undetermined. Nothing much larger sits one base from this clone, and base qualities are not available.

The sequence came from an adult woman who had mild COVID-19 (a few samples of this study predate the infection). The sample titles of this study are shuffled in the database, so cell type and time point are left out; the donor was told from shared clones. The sample comprised PBMCs or a T cell subset sorted from them (not recorded which).

The CDR3 reads CASSTPHGGQETQYF. The sequenced DNA is TGTGCCAGCAGTACCCCCCACGGCGGGCAAGAGACCCAGTACTTC. The rearranged segments are TRBV12-3 or TRBV12-4 and TRBJ2-5, with a weak D call of TRBD2 (5 bases match). V is cut by 5 bases and J by 2 bases, and the space between the germline ends is 15 bases. The CDR3, from cysteine to phenylalanine, totals 15 residues. Only the CDR3 region is kept as DNA, spanning 45 bases read in frame from base 1.